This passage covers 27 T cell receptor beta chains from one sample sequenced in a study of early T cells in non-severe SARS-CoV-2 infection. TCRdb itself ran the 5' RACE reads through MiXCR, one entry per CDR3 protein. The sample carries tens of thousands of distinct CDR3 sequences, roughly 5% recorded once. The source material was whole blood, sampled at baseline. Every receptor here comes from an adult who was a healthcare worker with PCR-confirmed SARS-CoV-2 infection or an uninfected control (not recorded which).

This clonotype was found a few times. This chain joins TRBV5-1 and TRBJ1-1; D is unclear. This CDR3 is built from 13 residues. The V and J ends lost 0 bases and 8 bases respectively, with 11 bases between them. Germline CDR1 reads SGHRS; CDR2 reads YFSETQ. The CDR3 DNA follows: TGCGCCAGCAGCTTGGGAGTGAACTCAGAAGCTTTCTTT. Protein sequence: CASSLGVNSEAFF.

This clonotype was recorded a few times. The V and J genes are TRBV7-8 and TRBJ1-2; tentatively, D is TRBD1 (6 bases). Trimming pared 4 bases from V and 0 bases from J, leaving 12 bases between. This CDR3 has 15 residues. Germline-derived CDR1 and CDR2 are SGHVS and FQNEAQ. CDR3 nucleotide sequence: TGTGCCAGCAGCTCCAGGGGCCGAGCTAACTATGGCTACACCTTC. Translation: CASSSRGRANYGYTF.

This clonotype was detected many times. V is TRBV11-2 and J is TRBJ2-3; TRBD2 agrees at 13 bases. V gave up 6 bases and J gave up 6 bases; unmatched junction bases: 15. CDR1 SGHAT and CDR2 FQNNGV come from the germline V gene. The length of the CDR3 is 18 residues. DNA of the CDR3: TGTGCCAGCAGGACGTACTGGACTAGCGGGGGCCTAGTGGATACGCAGTATTTT. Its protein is CASRTYWTSGGLVDTQYF.

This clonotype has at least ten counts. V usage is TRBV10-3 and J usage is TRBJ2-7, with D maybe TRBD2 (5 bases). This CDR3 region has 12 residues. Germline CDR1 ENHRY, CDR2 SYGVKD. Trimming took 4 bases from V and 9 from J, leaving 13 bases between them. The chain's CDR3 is CAISGEGVGQYF. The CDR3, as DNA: TGTGCCATCAGTGGCGAGGGCGTAGGGCAGTACTTC.

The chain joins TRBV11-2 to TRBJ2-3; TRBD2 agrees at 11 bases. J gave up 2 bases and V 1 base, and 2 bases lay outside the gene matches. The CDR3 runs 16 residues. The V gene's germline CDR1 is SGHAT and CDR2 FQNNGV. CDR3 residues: CASSLGLAGFTDTQYF. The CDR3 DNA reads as TGTGCCAGCAGCTTAGGACTAGCGGGATTCACAGATACGCAGTATTTT.

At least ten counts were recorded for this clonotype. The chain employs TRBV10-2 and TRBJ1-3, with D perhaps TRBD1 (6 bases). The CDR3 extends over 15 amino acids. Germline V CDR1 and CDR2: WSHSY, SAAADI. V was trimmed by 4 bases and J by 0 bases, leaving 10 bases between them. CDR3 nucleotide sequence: TGCGCCAGCAGTGGGACAGCAAACTCTGGAAACACCATATATTTT. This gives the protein CASSGTANSGNTIYF.

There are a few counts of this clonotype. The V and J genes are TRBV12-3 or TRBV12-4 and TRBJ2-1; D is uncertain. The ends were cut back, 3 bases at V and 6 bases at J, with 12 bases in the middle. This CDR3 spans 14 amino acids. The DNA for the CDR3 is TGTGCCAGCAGTTTGGGCGGAACTCTCAATGAGCAGTTCTTC. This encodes CASSLGGTLNEQFF.

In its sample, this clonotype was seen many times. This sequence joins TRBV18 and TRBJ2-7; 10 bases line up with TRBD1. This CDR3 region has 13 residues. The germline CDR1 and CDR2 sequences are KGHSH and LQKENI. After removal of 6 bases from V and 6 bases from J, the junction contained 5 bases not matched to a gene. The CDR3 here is CASSLGQGGEQYF. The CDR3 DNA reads TGTGCCAGCTCCCTAGGACAGGGGGGCGAGCAGTACTTC.

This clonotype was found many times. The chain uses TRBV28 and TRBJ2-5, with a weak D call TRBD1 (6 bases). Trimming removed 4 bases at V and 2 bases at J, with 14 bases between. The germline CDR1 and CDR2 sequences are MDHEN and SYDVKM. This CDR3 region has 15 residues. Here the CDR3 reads CASSSEGHLQETQYF. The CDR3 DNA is TGTGCCAGCAGTTCAGAGGGACACCTACAAGAGACCCAGTACTTC.

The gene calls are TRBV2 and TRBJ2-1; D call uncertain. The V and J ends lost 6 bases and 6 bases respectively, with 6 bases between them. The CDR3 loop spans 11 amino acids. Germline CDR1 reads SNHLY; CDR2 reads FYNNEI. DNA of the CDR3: TGTGCCAGCAGGTACTTCAATGAGCAGTTCTTC. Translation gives CASRYFNEQFF. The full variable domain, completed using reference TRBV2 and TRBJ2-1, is EPEVTQTPSHQVTQMGQEVILRCVPISNHLYFYWYRQILGQKVEFLVSFYNNEISEKSEIFDDQFSVERPDGSNFTLKIRSTKLEDSAMYFCASRYFNEQFFGPGTRLTVL.

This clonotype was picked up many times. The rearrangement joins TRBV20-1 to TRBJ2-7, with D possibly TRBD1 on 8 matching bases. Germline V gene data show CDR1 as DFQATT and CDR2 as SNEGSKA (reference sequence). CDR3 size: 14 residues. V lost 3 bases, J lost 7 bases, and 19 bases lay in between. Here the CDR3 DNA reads TGCAGTGCTAGGGGGCCCGGACAGGGAGGGGAGCAGTACTTC. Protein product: CSARGPGQGGEQYF.

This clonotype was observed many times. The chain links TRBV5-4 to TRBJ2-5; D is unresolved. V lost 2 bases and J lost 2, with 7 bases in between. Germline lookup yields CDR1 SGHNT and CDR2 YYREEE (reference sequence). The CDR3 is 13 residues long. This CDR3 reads CASSFPTQETQYF. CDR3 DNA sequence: TGTGCCAGCAGCTTCCCAACTCAAGAGACCCAGTACTTC. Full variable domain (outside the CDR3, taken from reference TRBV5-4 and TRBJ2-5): ETGVTQSPTHLIKTRGQQVTLRCSSQSGHNTVSWYQQALGQGPQFIFQYYREEENGRGNFPPRFSGLQFPNYSSELNVNALELDDSALYLCASSFPTQETQYFGPGTRLLVL.

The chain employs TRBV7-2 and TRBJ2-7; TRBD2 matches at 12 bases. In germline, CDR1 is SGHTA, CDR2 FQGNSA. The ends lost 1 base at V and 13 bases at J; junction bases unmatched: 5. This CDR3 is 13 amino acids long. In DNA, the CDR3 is TGTGCCAGCAGCTTAGGTGCTAGCGGGAGGGTTTACTTC. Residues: CASSLGASGRVYF.

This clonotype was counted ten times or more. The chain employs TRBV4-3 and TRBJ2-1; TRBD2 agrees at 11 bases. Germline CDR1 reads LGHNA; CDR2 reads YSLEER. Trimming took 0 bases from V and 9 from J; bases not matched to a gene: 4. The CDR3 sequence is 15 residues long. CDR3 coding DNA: TGCGCCAGCAGCCAAGATATGCTAGCGGGGGGTGAGCAGTTCTTC. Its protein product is CASSQDMLAGGEQFF.

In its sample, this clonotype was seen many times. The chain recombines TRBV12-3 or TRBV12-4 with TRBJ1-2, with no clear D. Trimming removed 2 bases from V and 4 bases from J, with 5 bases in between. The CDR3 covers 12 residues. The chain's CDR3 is CASSLTAYGYTF. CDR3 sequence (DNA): TGTGCCAGCAGTTTAACAGCCTATGGCTACACCTTC.

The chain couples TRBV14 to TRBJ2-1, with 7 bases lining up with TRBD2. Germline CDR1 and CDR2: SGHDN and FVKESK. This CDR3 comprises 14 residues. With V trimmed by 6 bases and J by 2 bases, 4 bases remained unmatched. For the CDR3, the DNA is TGTGCCAGCAGGAGGGGAGGGGCCTACAATGAGCAGTTCTTC. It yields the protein CASRRGGAYNEQFF.

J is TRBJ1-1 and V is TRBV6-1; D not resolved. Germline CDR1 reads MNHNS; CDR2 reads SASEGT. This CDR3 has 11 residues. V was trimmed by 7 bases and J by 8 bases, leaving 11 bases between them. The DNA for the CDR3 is TGTGCCAGCAAACGACATTTGGAAGCTTTCTTT. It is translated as CASKRHLEAFF.

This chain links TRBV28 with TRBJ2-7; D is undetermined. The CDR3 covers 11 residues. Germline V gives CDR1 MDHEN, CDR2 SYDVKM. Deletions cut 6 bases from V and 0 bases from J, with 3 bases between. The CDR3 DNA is TGTGCCAGCAGCACCTCCTACGAGCAGTACTTC. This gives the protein CASSTSYEQYF.

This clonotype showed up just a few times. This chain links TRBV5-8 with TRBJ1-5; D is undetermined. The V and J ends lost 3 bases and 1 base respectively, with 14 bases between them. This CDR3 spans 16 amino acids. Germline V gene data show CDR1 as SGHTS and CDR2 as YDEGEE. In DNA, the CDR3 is TGTGCCAGCAGCTCGGGGATCGGGAAAAGCAATCAGCCCCAGCATTTT. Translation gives CASSSGIGKSNQPQHF.

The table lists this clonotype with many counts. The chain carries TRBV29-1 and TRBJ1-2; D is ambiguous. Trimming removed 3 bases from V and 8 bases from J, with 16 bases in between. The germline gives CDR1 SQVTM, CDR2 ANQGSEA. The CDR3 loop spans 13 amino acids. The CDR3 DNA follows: TGCAGCGTTGACGTAGGTTCTGTCAAGGGCTACACCTTC. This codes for CSVDVGSVKGYTF.

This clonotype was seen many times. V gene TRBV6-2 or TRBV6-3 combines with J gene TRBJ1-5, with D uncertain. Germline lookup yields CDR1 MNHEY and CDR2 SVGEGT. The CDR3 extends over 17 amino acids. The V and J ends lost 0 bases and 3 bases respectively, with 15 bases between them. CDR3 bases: TGTGCCAGCAGTTACTCGTCAGGCGGATTAAACAATCAGCCCCAGCATTTT. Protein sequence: CASSYSSGGLNNQPQHF.

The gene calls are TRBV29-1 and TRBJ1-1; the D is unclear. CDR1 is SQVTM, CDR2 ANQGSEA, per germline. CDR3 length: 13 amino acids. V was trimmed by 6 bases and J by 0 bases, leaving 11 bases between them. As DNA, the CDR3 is TGCAGCGTCTTGGTTTCCATGAACACTGAAGCTTTCTTT. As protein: CSVLVSMNTEAFF.

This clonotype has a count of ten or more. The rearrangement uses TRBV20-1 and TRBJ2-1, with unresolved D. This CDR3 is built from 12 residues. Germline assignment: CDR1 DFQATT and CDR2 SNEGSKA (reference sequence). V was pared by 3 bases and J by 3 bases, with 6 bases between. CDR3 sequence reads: CSASFRYNEQFF. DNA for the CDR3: TGCAGTGCTAGCTTCCGCTACAATGAGCAGTTCTTC.

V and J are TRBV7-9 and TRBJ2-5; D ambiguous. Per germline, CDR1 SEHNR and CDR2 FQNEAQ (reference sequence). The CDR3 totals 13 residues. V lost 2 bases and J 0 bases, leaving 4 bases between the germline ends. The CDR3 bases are TGTGCCAGCAGCTTACCCCACCAAGAGACCCAGTACTTC. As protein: CASSLPHQETQYF.

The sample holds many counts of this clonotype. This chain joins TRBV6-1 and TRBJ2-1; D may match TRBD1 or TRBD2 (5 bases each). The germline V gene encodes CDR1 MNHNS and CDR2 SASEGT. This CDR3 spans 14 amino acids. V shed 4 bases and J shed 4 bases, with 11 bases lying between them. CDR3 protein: CASSARDPYNEQFF. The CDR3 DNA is TGTGCCAGCAGTGCCCGGGACCCTTACAATGAGCAGTTCTTC.

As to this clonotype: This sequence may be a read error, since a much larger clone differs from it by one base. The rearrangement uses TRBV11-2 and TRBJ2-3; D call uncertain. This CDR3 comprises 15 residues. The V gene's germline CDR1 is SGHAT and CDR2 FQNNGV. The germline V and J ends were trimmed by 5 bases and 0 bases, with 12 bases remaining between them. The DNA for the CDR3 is TGTGCCAGCAGCCGGGTCGGCTCTAGCACAGATACGCAGTATTTT. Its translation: CASSRVGSSTDTQYF.

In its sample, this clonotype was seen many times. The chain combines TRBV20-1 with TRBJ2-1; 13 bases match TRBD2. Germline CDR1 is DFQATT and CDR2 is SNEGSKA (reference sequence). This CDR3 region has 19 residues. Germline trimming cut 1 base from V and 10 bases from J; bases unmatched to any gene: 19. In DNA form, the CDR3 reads TGCAGTGCTAGAGGGACCCTTACAATCGGACTAGCGGGAGCCCCCGAGCAGTTCTTC. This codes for CSARGTLTIGLAGAPEQFF.